Below are 27 T cell receptor beta chains sequenced from a single sample in a study of Graves' ophthalmopathy and Graves' hyperthyroidism (dated by TCRdb to about 2018). TCRdb records Illumina HiSeq 2000 as the sequencer. For repertoire sequencing, the TCR beta CDR3 regions were amplified from RNA transcripts. A first-round RT-PCR used HTBI primers with the Qiagen OneStep RT-PCR kit, followed by a second-round multiplex PCR, size selection and purification. TCRdb reprocessed the public reads (quality trimming at Q25 with fastp, clone calling with MiXCR) and kept in-frame beta chains. Each CDR3 protein gets just one entry, which takes the most common genes and DNA from the rows behind it. Recorded for this sample are 400,000 to 450,000 distinct CDR3 sequences; over 20% of them occurred a single time. The leading ten clones occupy 2.5% to 3.5% of the sample. What was sequenced was peripheral blood. These receptors came from a woman aged 18-29 years with stable Graves' hyperthyroidism. Donor details come from another sample of the same person, matched by shared clones.

In this sample, this clonotype turned up many times. The chain couples TRBV10-3 to TRBJ1-1; D unclear. The germline gives CDR1 ENHRY, CDR2 SYGVKD. Trimming shortened V by 6 bases and J by 3 bases, and 11 bases separated the two germline ends. This CDR3 comprises 13 residues. The CDR3 DNA is TGTGCCATCAGACAACGGAGGGACACTGAAGCTTTCTTT. This gives the protein CAIRQRRDTEAFF.

This clonotype was detected ten times or more. The genes are TRBV12-3 or TRBV12-4 and TRBJ2-6, with 8 bases fitting TRBD2. Unmatched junction bases numbered 5, after V lost 5 bases and J lost 2 bases. The length of the CDR3 is 16 residues. CDR3 DNA sequence: TGTGCCAGCAGTCCAGGGACTAGGGCTGGGGCCAACGTCCTGACTTTC. Protein sequence: CASSPGTRAGANVLTF.

This clonotype was counted at least ten times. J is TRBJ2-7 and V is TRBV20-1; no firm D call. With 7 bases removed from V and 2 bases from J, the gap between germline ends came to 6 bases. The CDR3 runs to 10 residues. The V gene's germline CDR1 is DFQATT and CDR2 SNEGSKA (reference sequence). The CDR3 sequence: CSGTPYEQYF. The CDR3, as DNA: TGCAGTGGGACCCCCTACGAGCAGTACTTC.

This clonotype was recorded many times. This chain links TRBV12-3 or TRBV12-4 with TRBJ1-2, with D possibly being TRBD1 (5 bases). The CDR3 sequence is 15 residues long. Trimming took off 6 bases at V and 4 bases at J, with 18 bases between the two ends. The CDR3 spells CASRMSAGITYGYTF. CDR3 in DNA: TGTGCCAGCAGAATGTCGGCAGGGATTACCTATGGCTACACCTTC.

V is TRBV30 and J is TRBJ2-2; a weak D match, TRBD1 (5 bases). V lost 0 bases to trimming and J lost 0 bases, with 11 bases between them. This CDR3 comprises 16 residues. The germline CDR1 and CDR2 sequences are GTSNPN and SVGIG (reference sequence). The CDR3 DNA follows: TGTGCCTGGAGTGTATGGCAGGGATCGAACACCGGGGAGCTGTTTTTT. Protein product: CAWSVWQGSNTGELFF.

In its sample, this clonotype was seen many times. The chain links TRBV27 to TRBJ1-5; no clear D. Trimming pared 6 bases from V and 0 bases from J, leaving 12 bases between. Germline V gene data show CDR1 as MNHEY and CDR2 as SMNVEV (reference sequence). The CDR3 is 15 amino acids. The DNA for the CDR3 is TGTGCCAGCAGGCCGGCGGGATATAGCAATCAGCCCCAGCATTTT. Translated: CASRPAGYSNQPQHF.

This clonotype was counted ten times or more. CDR3 sequence: CASSLQFREQYF. CDR3 DNA: TGTGCCAGCAGTTTGCAGTTTAGGGAGCAGTACTTC. The chain has TRBV28 and TRBJ2-7; D call uncertain. This CDR3 is 12 amino acids long. CDR1 MDHEN and CDR2 SYDVKM come from the germline V gene. The germline V and J ends were trimmed by 3 bases and 7 bases, with 10 bases remaining between them.

There are many counts of this clonotype. The J gene is TRBJ1-6, the V gene TRBV20-1; tentative D call: TRBD1 (6 bases). CDR3 size: 14 residues. V was shortened by 3 bases and J by 7 bases, with 13 bases between the two germline ends. Germline V gene data show CDR1 as DFQATT and CDR2 as SNEGSKA (reference sequence). CDR3 nucleotide sequence: TGCAGTGCTAGTGGATTACAGGGAAATTCACCCCTCCACTTT. This codes for CSASGLQGNSPLHF.

This chain joins TRBV6-5 and TRBJ2-7; 8 nucleotides agree with TRBD1. Germline CDR1 and CDR2: MNHEY and SVGAGI. Germline trimming cut 4 bases from V and 5 bases from J; bases unmatched to any gene: 4. The CDR3 totals 13 residues. The DNA for the CDR3 is TGTGCCAGCAGTTCGGACAGGGCAGACGAGCAGTACTTC. Translated: CASSSDRADEQYF.

The V call is TRBV2, the J call TRBJ1-2; possibly TRBD1 for D (6 bases). The V gene lost 6 bases and the J gene lost 0 bases, with 14 bases spanning the gap. From germline, CDR1 is SNHLY and CDR2 FYNNEI. The CDR3 has 15 amino acids. The CDR3 coding sequence is TGTGCCAGCAGAGCATCAGGGGCCCCTAACTATGGCTACACCTTC. Protein: CASRASGAPNYGYTF.

This clonotype occurred many times. The chain carries TRBV19 and TRBJ1-2; unclear D gene. Germline-derived CDR1 and CDR2 are LNHDA and SQIVND (reference sequence). The V end was cut by 9 bases, the J end by 3 bases, with 14 bases between. The CDR3 sequence is 13 residues long. CDR3 amino acids: CASNQPGYYGYTF. In DNA form, the CDR3 reads TGTGCCAGCAACCAACCGGGCTACTATGGCTACACCTTC. Full variable domain (remainder filled in from reference TRBV19 and TRBJ1-2): DGGITQSPKYLFRKEGQNVTLSCEQNLNHDAMYWYRQDPGQGLRLIYYSQIVNDFQKGDIAEGYSVSREKKESFPLTVTSAQKNPTAFYLCASNQPGYYGYTFGSGTRLTVV.

The sample holds many counts of this clonotype. The chain joins TRBV6-2 or TRBV6-3 to TRBJ1-5; unclear D gene. Trimming left V 1 base short and J 0 bases short, with 7 bases between. The CDR3 length is 15 residues. CDR1 and CDR2 from the germline V gene are MNHEY and SVGEGT. CDR3 bases: TGTGCCAGCAGTTACTGGCAGGATAGCAATCAGCCCCAGCATTTT. Its translation is CASSYWQDSNQPQHF.

The chain carries TRBV10-2 and TRBJ2-7; a weak D match, TRBD2 (5 bases). The CDR3 runs 13 residues. CDR1 WSHSY and CDR2 SAAADI come from the germline V gene. Trimming shortened V by 3 bases and J by 7 bases, and 13 bases separated the two germline ends. The CDR3 spells CASSEAEYREQYF. The DNA of the CDR3 is TGCGCCAGCAGTGAAGCGGAGTATAGGGAGCAGTACTTC.

This clonotype was seen many times. This chain connects TRBV20-1 to TRBJ2-7, with D perhaps TRBD1 (5 bases). The CDR3 length is 16 residues. Germline loops: CDR1 DFQATT, CDR2 SNEGSKA (reference sequence). The V end was cut by 0 bases, the J end by 6 bases, with 21 bases between. This CDR3 reads CSARDWGRFSYGEQYF. The CDR3 DNA sequence: TGCAGTGCTAGAGATTGGGGCAGATTTTCATACGGCGAGCAGTACTTC.

This clonotype was seen ten or more times. This chain links TRBV6-2 or TRBV6-3 with TRBJ2-1; D unclear. The germline gives CDR1 MNHEY, CDR2 SVGEGT. Trimming cost V 6 bases and J 9 bases, with 15 bases left between them. This CDR3 is built from 13 residues. This CDR3 reads CASRNIAQTEQFF. As DNA, the CDR3 is TGTGCCAGCAGGAATATAGCTCAGACTGAGCAGTTCTTC.

The table lists this clonotype with many counts. This chain connects TRBV6-2 or TRBV6-3 to TRBJ2-5; D is unclear. Trimming stripped 7 bases from V and 5 bases from J, with 20 bases between. CDR3 size: 15 residues. The germline V gene has CDR1 MNHEY and CDR2 SVGEGT. CDR3 region: CASNTFGLARETQYF. As DNA, the CDR3 is TGTGCCAGCAACACCTTCGGGCTGGCTCGGGAGACCCAGTACTTC.

The count of this clonotype is one. The J gene is TRBJ1-2, the V gene TRBV15, with D perhaps TRBD1 (6 bases). The CDR3 runs 16 residues. V was trimmed by 0 bases and J by 2 bases, leaving 13 bases between them. From germline, CDR1 is LNHNV and CDR2 YYDKDF (reference sequence). This CDR3 is CATSRDLSGANYGYTF. The CDR3 DNA reads as TGTGCCACCAGCAGAGATTTGTCAGGGGCGAACTATGGCTACACCTTC.

Ten or more counts support this clonotype. The V and J genes are TRBV28 and TRBJ1-6; TRBD1 is a possible D gene (5 bases). Trimming stripped 3 bases from V and 8 bases from J, with 17 bases between. CDR1 and CDR2 from the germline V gene are MDHEN and SYDVKM. This CDR3 has 16 residues. CDR3 residues: CASSFPIPQGDSPLHF. The CDR3 DNA sequence: TGTGCCAGCAGTTTTCCGATTCCCCAAGGGGATTCACCCCTCCACTTT.

This clonotype was recorded at least ten times. CDR3 bases: TGTGCCAGCAGTAGGGACAGGGCCTATGGCTACACCTTC. Protein sequence: CASSRDRAYGYTF. The rearrangement links TRBV27 to TRBJ1-2; 9 bases are shared with TRBD1. V shed 5 bases, J shed 4 bases, and the junction held 2 bases outside the gene matches. Germline values: CDR1 MNHEY, CDR2 SMNVEV (reference sequence). The CDR3 consists of 13 residues.

Only a few counts were recorded for this clonotype. J is TRBJ1-6 and V is TRBV2; 8 nucleotides line up with TRBD1. V shed 7 bases, J shed 3 bases, and the junction held 11 bases outside the gene matches. This CDR3 contains 17 residues. The germline V gene encodes CDR1 SNHLY and CDR2 FYNNEI. This CDR3 is CASKHTGGEGYNSPLHF. The CDR3 DNA follows: TGTGCCAGCAAGCACACAGGGGGAGAGGGCTATAATTCACCCCTCCACTTT.

Worth noting for this clonotype: This may be a read error, as it is one base from a much larger clone. The chain combines TRBV4-1 with TRBJ2-5, with 12 bases lining up with TRBD1. V was clipped by 3 bases and J by 7 bases; unmatched bases: 6. This CDR3 contains 15 residues. CDR1 is MGHRA and CDR2 is YSYEKL in the germline V gene. CDR3 in DNA: TGCGCCAGCAGCCAGGGACAGGGGGCTTGGGTGACCCAGTACTTC. Translation: CASSQGQGAWVTQYF.

This clonotype appeared a single time. V usage is TRBV4-1 and J usage is TRBJ2-6; maybe TRBD1 (5 bases). The CDR3 totals 15 residues. Deletions cut 1 base from V and 3 bases from J, with 7 bases between. Germline V gives CDR1 MGHRA, CDR2 YSYEKL. CDR3 amino acids: CASSQGGGGANVLTF. CDR3 sequence (DNA): TGCGCCAGCAGCCAAGGGGGCGGTGGGGCCAACGTCCTGACTTTC.

This clonotype was seen many times. The gene calls are TRBV20-1 and TRBJ1-1; D gene unclear. CDR1 is DFQATT, CDR2 SNEGSKA, per germline (reference sequence). The CDR3 loop spans 16 amino acids. Trimming stripped 1 base from V and 0 bases from J, with 15 bases between. CDR3 sequence (DNA): TGCAGTGCTAGAGGTACACTCCCCGTCCTGAACACTGAAGCTTTCTTT. Translated, it gives CSARGTLPVLNTEAFF.

This clonotype was seen ten or more times. The V and J genes are TRBV6-5 and TRBJ2-5; D gene unclear. The CDR3 has 13 amino acids. Trimming removed 6 bases at V and 4 bases at J, with 12 bases between. The germline V gene has CDR1 MNHEY and CDR2 SVGAGI. Here the CDR3 DNA reads TGTGCCAGCAGCCCCGACCGGGCAGAGACCCAGTACTTC. This codes for CASSPDRAETQYF.

The genes are TRBV12-3 or TRBV12-4 and TRBJ2-7; 8 nucleotides match TRBD2. Trimming cost V 3 bases and J 3 bases; bases outside gene matches: 7. CDR3 size: 15 residues. CDR3 coding DNA: TGTGCCAGCAGTTTGGCGGGGGGAGGCCACTACGAGCAGTACTTC. Its translation: CASSLAGGGHYEQYF.

This clonotype has a count of ten or more. The chain is built from TRBV4-1 and TRBJ2-7; D uncertain. Per germline, CDR1 MGHRA and CDR2 YSYEKL. This CDR3 has 14 amino acids. V dropped 1 base and J dropped 2 bases, with 9 bases sitting between them. Written as DNA, the CDR3 is TGCGCCAGCAGCCAAGGCAACAGACCCTACGAGCAGTACTTC. This gives the protein CASSQGNRPYEQYF.

This clonotype was recorded at least ten times. V gene TRBV4-1 combines with J gene TRBJ2-5; D is unclear. Germline-derived CDR1 and CDR2 are MGHRA and YSYEKL. CDR3 length: 15 amino acids. V was cut by 2 bases and J by 6 bases, with 16 bases left in between. The CDR3 region has the DNA TGCGCCAGCAGCCAATATGAGTTGAGAATGCAGACCCAGTACTTC. Translation gives CASSQYELRMQTQYF.